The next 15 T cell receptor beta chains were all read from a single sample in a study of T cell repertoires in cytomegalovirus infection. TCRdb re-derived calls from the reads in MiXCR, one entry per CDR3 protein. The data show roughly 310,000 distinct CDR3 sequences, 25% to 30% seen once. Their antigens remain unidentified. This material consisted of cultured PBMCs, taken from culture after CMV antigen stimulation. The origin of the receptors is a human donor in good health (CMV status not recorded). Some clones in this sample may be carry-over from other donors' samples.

The CDR3 DNA is TGTGCTAGTGGTCCTAGGGTTAAGGAAGATAGCAATCAGCCCCAGCATTTT. Its protein product is CASGPRVKEDSNQPQHF. The chain couples TRBV12-5 to TRBJ1-5; no definite D call. The CDR3 has 17 residues. V shed 5 bases and J shed 0 bases, with 17 bases lying between them. Germline CDR1 is LGHNT and CDR2 is FRNRAP.

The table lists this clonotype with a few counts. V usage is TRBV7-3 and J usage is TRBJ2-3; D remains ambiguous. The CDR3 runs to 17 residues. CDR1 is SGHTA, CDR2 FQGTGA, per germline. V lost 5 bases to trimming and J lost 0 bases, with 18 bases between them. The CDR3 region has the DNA TGTGCCAGCAGCCCCCGGCGGAGAACTTCTAGCACAGATACGCAGTATTTT. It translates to CASSPRRRTSSTDTQYF.

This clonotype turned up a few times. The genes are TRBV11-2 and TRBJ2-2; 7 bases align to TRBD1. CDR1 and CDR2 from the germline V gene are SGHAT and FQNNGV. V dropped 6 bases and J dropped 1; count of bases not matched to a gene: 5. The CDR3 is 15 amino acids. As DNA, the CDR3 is TGTGCCAGCAGAAGACGACAGGGGAACACCGGGGAGCTGTTTTTT. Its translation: CASRRRQGNTGELFF.

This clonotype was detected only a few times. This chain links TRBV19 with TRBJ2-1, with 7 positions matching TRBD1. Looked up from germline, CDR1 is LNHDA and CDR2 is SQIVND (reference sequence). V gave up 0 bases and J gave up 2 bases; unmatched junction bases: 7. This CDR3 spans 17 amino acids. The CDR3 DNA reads TGTGCCAGTAGTATAGACCCCGCGAGGGGGCCCTACAATGAGCAGTTCTTC. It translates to CASSIDPARGPYNEQFF.

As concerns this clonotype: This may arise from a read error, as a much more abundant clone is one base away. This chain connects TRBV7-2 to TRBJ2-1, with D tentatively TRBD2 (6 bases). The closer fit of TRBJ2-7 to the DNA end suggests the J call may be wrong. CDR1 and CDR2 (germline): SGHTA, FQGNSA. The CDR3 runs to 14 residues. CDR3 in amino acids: CASRTPGVYNEQYF. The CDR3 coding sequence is TGTGCCAGCAGAACTCCGGGGGTTTACAATGAGCAGTACTTC.

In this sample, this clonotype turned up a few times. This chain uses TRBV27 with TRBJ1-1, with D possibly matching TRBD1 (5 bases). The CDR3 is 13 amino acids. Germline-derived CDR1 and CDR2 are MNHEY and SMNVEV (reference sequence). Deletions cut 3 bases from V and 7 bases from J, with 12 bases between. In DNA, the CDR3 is TGTGCCAGCAGTTTGCGAGACAGAAGTGAAGCTTTCTTT. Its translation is CASSLRDRSEAFF.

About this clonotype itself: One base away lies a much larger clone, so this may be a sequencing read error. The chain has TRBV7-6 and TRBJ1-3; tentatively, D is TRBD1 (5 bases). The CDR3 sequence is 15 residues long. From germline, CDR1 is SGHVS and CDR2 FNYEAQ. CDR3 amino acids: CASSLGRNSGNTKYF. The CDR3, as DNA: TGTGCCAGCAGCCTGGGACGGAACTCTGGAAACACCAAATATTTT. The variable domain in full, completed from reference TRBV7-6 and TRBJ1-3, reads GAGVSQSPRYKVTKRGQDVALRCDPISGHVSLYWYRQALGQGPEFLTYFNYEAQQDKSGLPNDRFSAERPEGSISTLTIQRTEQRDSAMYRCASSLGRNSGNTKYFGEGSWLTVV.

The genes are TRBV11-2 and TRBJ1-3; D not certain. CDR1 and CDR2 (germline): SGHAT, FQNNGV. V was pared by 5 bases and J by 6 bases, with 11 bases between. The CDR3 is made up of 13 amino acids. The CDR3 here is CASSQIRKNTIYF. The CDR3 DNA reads TGTGCCAGCAGCCAAATACGCAAAAACACCATATATTTT. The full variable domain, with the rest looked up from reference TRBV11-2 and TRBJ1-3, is EAGVAQSPRYKIIEKRQSVAFWCNPISGHATLYWYQQILGQGPKLLIQFQNNGVVDDSQLPKDRFSAERLKGVDSTLKIQPAKLEDSAVYLCASSQIRKNTIYFGEGSWLTVV.

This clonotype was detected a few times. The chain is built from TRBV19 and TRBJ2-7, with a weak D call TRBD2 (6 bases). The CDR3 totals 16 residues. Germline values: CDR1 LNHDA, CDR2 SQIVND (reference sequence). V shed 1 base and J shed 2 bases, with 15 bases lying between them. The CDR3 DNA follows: TGTGCCAGTAGTATAGGTGCCACCGGCGGGGCCTACGAGCAGTACTTC. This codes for CASSIGATGGAYEQYF.

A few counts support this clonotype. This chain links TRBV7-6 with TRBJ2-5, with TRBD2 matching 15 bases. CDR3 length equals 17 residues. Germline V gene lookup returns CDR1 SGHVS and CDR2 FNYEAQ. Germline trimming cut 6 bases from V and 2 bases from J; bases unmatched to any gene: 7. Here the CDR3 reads CASSPIGTSGGQETQYF. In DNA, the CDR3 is TGTGCCAGCAGTCCAATAGGGACTAGCGGGGGGCAAGAGACCCAGTACTTC.

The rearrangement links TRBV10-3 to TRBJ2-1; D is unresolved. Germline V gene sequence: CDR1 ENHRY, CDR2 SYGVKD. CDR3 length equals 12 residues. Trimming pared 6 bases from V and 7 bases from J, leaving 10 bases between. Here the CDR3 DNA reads TGTGCCATCAGAAGCCTCCGGAATGAGCAGTTCTTC. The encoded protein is CAIRSLRNEQFF.

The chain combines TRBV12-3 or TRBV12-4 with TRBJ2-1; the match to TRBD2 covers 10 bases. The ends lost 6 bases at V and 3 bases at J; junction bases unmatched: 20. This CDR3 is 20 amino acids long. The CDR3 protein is CASRPRLAGVVGGDYNEQFF. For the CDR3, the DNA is TGTGCCAGCAGACCCAGGCTAGCGGGAGTTGTCGGGGGTGACTACAATGAGCAGTTCTTC.

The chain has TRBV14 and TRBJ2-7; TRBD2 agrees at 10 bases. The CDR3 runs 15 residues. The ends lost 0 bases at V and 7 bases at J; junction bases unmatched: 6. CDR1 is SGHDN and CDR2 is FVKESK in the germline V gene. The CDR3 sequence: CASSQDGLAVREQYF. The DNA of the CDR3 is TGTGCCAGCAGCCAAGATGGACTAGCGGTCCGGGAGCAGTACTTC.

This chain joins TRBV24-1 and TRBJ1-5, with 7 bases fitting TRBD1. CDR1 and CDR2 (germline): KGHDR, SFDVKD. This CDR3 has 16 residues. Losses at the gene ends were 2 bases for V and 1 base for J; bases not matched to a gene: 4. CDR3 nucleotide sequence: TGTGCCACCAGTGATTCCGGGACAGCGAGCAATCAGCCCCAGCATTTT. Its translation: CATSDSGTASNQPQHF.

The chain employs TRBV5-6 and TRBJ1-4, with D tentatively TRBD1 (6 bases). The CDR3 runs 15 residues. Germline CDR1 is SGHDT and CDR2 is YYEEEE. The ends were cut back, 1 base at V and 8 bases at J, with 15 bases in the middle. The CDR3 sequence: CASSLRQGKGEKLFF. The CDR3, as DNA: TGTGCCAGCAGCTTGCGTCAGGGGAAGGGCGAAAAACTGTTTTTT.